Listed below are T cell receptor beta chains from one sample, sequenced in a study of OX40 agonist ivuxolimab in advanced cancers. Libraries were prepared by immunoSEQ multiplex PCR; TCRdb keeps only in-frame clonotypes and omits some of them. This sample carries fewer than 80,000 clones, about nine tenths of them seen once, and the ten largest clones take 14% to 15%. The input for sequencing was CD4+ or CD8+ T cells sorted from blood, taken in a trial of the OX40 agonist ivuxolimab. The receptors were sampled from an adult with an advanced solid tumor such as melanoma, head and neck, liver or kidney cancer. Each CDR3 is given without its conserved first and last residue.

v_call: TRBV6-6; j_call: TRBJ1-2; cdr3_aa: ASSWDRGAYGYT
v_call: TRBV6-1; j_call: TRBJ1-2; cdr3_aa: ASTKRRIYGYT
v_call: TRBV4-3; j_call: TRBJ1-1; cdr3_aa: ASRFTPNTEAF
v_call: TRBV10-2; j_call: TRBJ2-7; cdr3_aa: ASSESSIGLREQY
v_call: TRBV4-2; j_call: TRBJ2-2; cdr3_aa: ASSPGSLAELF
v_call: TRBV4-2; j_call: TRBJ2-7; cdr3_aa: ASSQGQGAGEQY
v_call: TRBV28; j_call: TRBJ2-3; cdr3_aa: ASSSTVFLDRGSADTQY
v_call: TRBV9; j_call: TRBJ2-6; cdr3_aa: ASSPDTGANVLT
v_call: TRBV7-8; j_call: TRBJ1-4; cdr3_aa: ASNSGATNEKLF
v_call: TRBV6-5; j_call: TRBJ1-1; cdr3_aa: ASSYSGRGATEAF
v_call: TRBV5-6; j_call: TRBJ2-5; cdr3_aa: ASSSPIRETQY
v_call: TRBV9; j_call: TRBJ2-1; cdr3_aa: ASSVGWGEGEQF
v_call: TRBV7-9; j_call: TRBJ2-7; cdr3_aa: ASSGALREQY
v_call: TRBV7-9; j_call: TRBJ2-1; cdr3_aa: ASSLGFNEQF
v_call: TRBV4-2; j_call: TRBJ1-1; cdr3_aa: ASRDRGLKDTEAF
v_call: TRBV6-1; j_call: TRBJ1-1; cdr3_aa: ASSPTQVSSEAF
v_call: TRBV9; j_call: TRBJ2-5; cdr3_aa: ASSASQGGTETQY
v_call: TRBV11-3; j_call: TRBJ2-7; cdr3_aa: ASSLVTGRAHEQY
v_call: TRBV9; j_call: TRBJ1-1; cdr3_aa: ASSVGEREAF
v_call: TRBV6-5; j_call: TRBJ2-5; cdr3_aa: ASSYSGSPERETQY
v_call: TRBV13; j_call: TRBJ1-2; cdr3_aa: ASSGDRVYGYT
v_call: TRBV27; j_call: TRBJ2-5; cdr3_aa: ASKSGETQY
v_call: TRBV9; j_call: TRBJ2-1; cdr3_aa: ASSSNILAGGSYEQF
v_call: TRBV7-3; j_call: TRBJ1-2; cdr3_aa: ASSLFPPGGGYGYT
v_call: TRBV11-3; j_call: TRBJ2-5; cdr3_aa: ASSLPDRDIQETQY
v_call: TRBV29-1; j_call: TRBJ1-4; cdr3_aa: GISQGGGEKLF